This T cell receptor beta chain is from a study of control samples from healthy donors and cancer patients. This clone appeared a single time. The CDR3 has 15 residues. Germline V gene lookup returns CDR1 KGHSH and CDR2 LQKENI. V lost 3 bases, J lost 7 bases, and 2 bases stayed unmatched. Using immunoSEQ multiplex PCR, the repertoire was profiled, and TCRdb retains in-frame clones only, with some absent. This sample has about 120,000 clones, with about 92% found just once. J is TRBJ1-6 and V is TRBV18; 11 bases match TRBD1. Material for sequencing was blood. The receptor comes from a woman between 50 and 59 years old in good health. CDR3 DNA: TGTGCCAGCTCACCTGGACAGGGGGCGAATTCACCCCTCCACTTT. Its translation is CASSPGQGANSPLHF. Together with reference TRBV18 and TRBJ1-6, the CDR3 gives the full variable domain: NAGVMQNPRHLVRRRGQEARLRCSPMKGHSHVYWYRQLPEEGLKFMVYLQKENIIDESGMPKERFSAEFPKEGPSILRIQQVVRGDSAAYFCASSPGQGANSPLHFGNGTRLTVT.